This TCR beta chain was identified in a study of blood T cells in healthy people across ages. The study, taken as a whole, reports: Both naive CD4+ cell counts and diversity were greater in long-lived donors than in aged donors. Strong correlation was found linking TCR beta diversity to naive T cell percentage.

The CDR3 spans 14 residues. Per germline, CDR1 SGHKS and CDR2 YYEKEE (reference sequence). V was cut by 0 bases and J by 4 bases, with 10 bases left in between. Worth noting for this clonotype: The target antigen is unknown.

The second PCR ran about 6 to 12 cycles with a sample-barcoded 5' primer and J-beta primers. TCRdb reprocessed the 5' RACE reads via MiXCR and lists one record per CDR3 protein. The repertoire holds 1.5 million to 2 million distinct CDR3 sequences, around 50% seen once, with over 2% in the top ten. This sequence joins TRBV5-5 and TRBJ2-5; no definite D call. This TCR came from a woman aged 40 to 50 in good health. Source material: blood. The CDR3 loop is CASSLGQMAETQYF. The CDR3 DNA follows: TGTGCCAGCAGCTTGGGACAAATGGCAGAGACCCAGTACTTC.